This T cell receptor (beta chain) was captured by sequencing in a study of CD8+CD57+ T cells in acquired aplastic anemia. Study context: Sorted CD4+ and CD8+ cells yielded DNA averaging around 3.2 ug.

The sequenced patients had an expansion of CD8+CD57+ cells seen by flow cytometry. All patients were therapy-naive when blood was sampled. CDR1 and CDR2 from the germline V gene are SNHLY and FYNNEI. CDR3 length: 17 amino acids. The template for TCR beta VDJ and CDR3 sequence profiling was genomic DNA. TCRdb passed the reads through MiXCR, listing each CDR3 protein once. The sample holds fewer than 250,000 distinct CDR3 sequences, more than 45% seen once. Turning to this clonotype: At one end the junction does not follow the germline gene, possibly because of a read error.

The source is a human donor with aplastic anemia. Sequencing was done on a sample of sorted CD4+, CD8+, or CD8+CD57+ T cells (not recorded which) from PBMCs. The rearrangement uses TRBV2 and TRBJ2-3; TRBD2 agrees at 9 bases. In DNA form, the CDR3 reads TGTGCCAGCAGCCCCCGAGCAGAGGGGACTAGCACGGATACGCAGTATTTT. This encodes CASSPRAEGTSTDTQYF. The entire variable domain, with the rest obtained from reference TRBV2 and TRBJ2-3, is as follows: EPEVTQTPSHQVTQMGQEVILRCVPISNHLYFYWYRQILGQKVEFLVSFYNNEISEKSEIFDDQFSVERPDGSNFTLKIRSTKLEDSAMYFCASSPRAEGTSTDTQYFGPGTRLTVL.